This T cell receptor beta chain was retrieved from a study of blood T cell repertoires in COVID-19. Whole-study context: Acute and convalescent COVID-19 specimens originated in the United States, Italy and Spain. The analysed material was cDNA or gDNA that came from T cells, B-cell-depleted T cells, or PBMCs.

The data were produced by immunoSEQ multiplex PCR, yet TCRdb's version contains in-frame clones alone and is incomplete. Counted here are about 120,000 clones, about 81% occurring once; the ten biggest clones make up approximately 18%. Trimming took off 5 bases at V and 0 bases at J, with 11 bases between the two ends. The CDR3 is 14 amino acids. CDR1 is SEHNR, CDR2 FQNEAQ, per germline (reference sequence). The Seattle patients, enrolled during active infection, were followed longitudinally. Sequences were obtained from peripheral blood. The TCR sequence derives from a man younger than 40 with COVID-19, enrolled during active disease. The chain is built from TRBV7-9 and TRBJ2-7; no firm D call. Here the CDR3 DNA reads TGTGCCAGCAGCCCTCATGCAGACTCCTACGAGCAGTACTTC. Translated: CASSPHADSYEQYF. Filled out from reference TRBV7-9 and TRBJ2-7, the complete variable domain reads DTGVSQNPRHKITKRGQNVTFRCDPISEHNRLYWYRQTLGQGPEFLTYFQNEAQLEKSRLLSDRFSAERPKGSFSTLEIQRTEQGDSAMYLCASSPHADSYEQYFGPGTRLTVT.